This passage covers 5 T cell receptor beta chains from one sample sequenced in a study of blood T cell repertoires in COVID-19. Repertoires were generated with immunoSEQ multiplex PCR, while TCRdb's copy carries only in-frame clones and drops some. Of 360,000 or so clones listed, under 90% are singletons. The sample comprised PBMCs or T cells enriched from blood (not recorded which). The source is a woman aged 30 to 39 who had recovered from COVID-19.

The V call is TRBV3-1 (or the pseudogene TRBV3-2), the J call TRBJ1-5; TRBD1 matches 7 bases. CDR1 and CDR2 (germline): LGHDT, YNNKEL (reference sequence). The CDR3 loop spans 14 amino acids. V trimming: 0 bases; J trimming: 12 bases; junction bases outside the gene matches: 8. Written as DNA, the CDR3 is TGTGCCAGCAGCCAAGATGGTAGGGACAGTAGCCAGCATTTT. The encoded protein is CASSQDGRDSSQHF.

The chain links TRBV3-1 (or the pseudogene TRBV3-2) to TRBJ2-2; 12 bases map to TRBD2. Germline CDR1 and CDR2: LGHDT and YNNKEL (reference sequence). The ends lost 1 base at V and 4 bases at J; junction bases unmatched: 7. The CDR3 totals 18 residues. CDR3 loop: CASSQGLAGGRITGELFF. DNA of the CDR3: TGTGCCAGCAGCCAAGGTCTAGCGGGGGGGCGGATCACCGGGGAGCTGTTTTTT.

The J gene is TRBJ2-1, the V gene TRBV7-9, with TRBD2 as a possible D gene (5 bases). CDR1 and CDR2 (germline): SEHNR, FQNEAQ (reference sequence). V gave up 5 bases and J gave up 3 bases, with 20 bases separating them. CDR3 length: 17 residues. The CDR3 nucleotides are TGTGCCAGCAGCCCAAGTTATAGGAGAGGACTCTACAATGAGCAGTTCTTC. Amino acids: CASSPSYRRGLYNEQFF.

This sequence joins TRBV27 and TRBJ2-7; possibly TRBD2 for D (5 bases). Germline assignment: CDR1 MNHEY and CDR2 SMNVEV (reference sequence). V was cut by 4 bases and J by 2 bases, with 15 bases left in between. The CDR3 is made up of 15 amino acids. The CDR3 region is CASSSPGHGTYEQYF. The DNA of the CDR3 is TGTGCCAGCAGTTCCCCCGGCCACGGGACCTACGAGCAGTACTTC.

The V call is TRBV3-1 (or the pseudogene TRBV3-2), the J call TRBJ2-1; tentatively, D is TRBD1 (7 bases). The germline CDR1 and CDR2 sequences are LGHDT and YNNKEL (reference sequence). Deletions cut 1 base from V and 3 bases from J, with 22 bases between. CDR3 size: 19 residues. The CDR3 protein is CASSQVVIDGRGVYNEQFF. The DNA of the CDR3 is TGTGCCAGCAGCCAAGTGGTAATTGACGGCAGGGGGGTCTACAATGAGCAGTTCTTC.